What follows are 5 T cell receptor beta chains derived from one specimen sequenced in a study of T cell responses to AZD1222 COVID-19 vaccine. This table comes from immunoSEQ multiplex PCR, and its TCRdb copy is limited to in-frame clones, with some not included. The sample has 100,000 to 150,000 clones, approximately 85% seen once. The starting material was peripheral blood, obtained 28 days after the second dose of the MenACWY control vaccine. These TCRs come from an adult who received the MenACWY meningococcal vaccine as a control.

V gene TRBV6-2 or TRBV6-3 combines with J gene TRBJ1-4, with D tentatively TRBD1 (5 bases). The V end was cut by 2 bases, the J end by 10 bases, with 14 bases between. CDR3 length: 14 residues. Germline V gene lookup returns CDR1 MNHEY and CDR2 SVGEGT. The CDR3 here is CASSYGAPGPKLFF. In DNA, the CDR3 is TGTGCCAGCAGTTACGGGGCACCCGGCCCAAAACTGTTTTTT.

The table lists this clone with a count of one. This chain joins TRBV19 and TRBJ2-5, with D unresolved. CDR3 length: 14 amino acids. V lost 5 bases and J 5 bases, leaving 15 bases between the germline ends. Germline loops: CDR1 LNHDA, CDR2 SQIVND (reference sequence). The CDR3 DNA is TGTGCCAGTAGTTTAGGTTCCGGGCTCGAGACCCAGTACTTC. As protein: CASSLGSGLETQYF.

This chain connects TRBV9 to TRBJ1-6; D not resolved. The CDR3 consists of 20 residues. V lost 0 bases, J lost 2 bases, and 21 bases lay in between. Per the germline V gene, CDR1 is SGDLS and CDR2 is YYNGEE. CDR3 DNA sequence: TGTGCCAGCAGCGTAGTTGTAGGATTACCGTCGAATACCTATAATTCACCCCTCCACTTT. Its protein is CASSVVVGLPSNTYNSPLHF.

This chain links TRBV5-1 with TRBJ2-7, with a weak D call TRBD2 (7 bases). The CDR3 covers 15 residues. The V gene lost 5 bases and the J gene lost 5 bases, with 20 bases spanning the gap. Germline-derived CDR1 and CDR2 are SGHRS and YFSETQ. CDR3 DNA sequence: TGCGCCAGCAGGACCTTCGGGGGGCGCGACGACGAGCAGTACTTC. Protein sequence: CASRTFGGRDDEQYF.

The table lists this clone with a few counts. The same CDR3 is also encoded by other DNA sequences in this sample. The V gene is TRBV19, the J gene TRBJ1-6; perhaps TRBD1 as D (6 bases). The length of the CDR3 is 13 residues. Germline V CDR1 and CDR2: LNHDA, SQIVND (reference sequence). V gave up 5 bases and J gave up 9 bases, with 11 bases separating them. Here the CDR3 DNA reads TGTGCCAGTAGTGGGGGCAATGGTTCACCCCTCCACTTT. This sequence encodes CASSGGNGSPLHF.